The 11 T cell receptor beta chains in this list originate from one sample, sequenced in a study of HIV-infected patients and healthy controls. All unsorted peripheral T cells were captured because whole blood was used without fractionation. Alpha and beta constant-region primers primed reverse transcription of around 500 ng RNA. Each of the alpha and beta chains got its own library through chain-specific third strand synthesis with indices. TCRdb called the 5' RACE reads again in MiXCR, with one record for every CDR3 protein. The data hold roughly 16,000 distinct CDR3 sequences, with 4.5% to 5.5% observed a single time. Sequenced sample: blood. The receptors were gathered from an adult in good health.

This clonotype was observed at least ten times. This chain uses TRBV5-1 with TRBJ1-1; 7 positions agree with TRBD1. With 4 bases clipped from V and 1 base from J, the junction kept 4 bases outside the gene matches. CDR1 and CDR2 from the germline V gene are SGHRS and YFSETQ. The CDR3 runs 14 residues. The CDR3 sequence is CASSPTGKNTEAFF. CDR3 bases: TGCGCCAGCAGCCCGACAGGGAAGAACACTGAAGCTTTCTTT. The entire variable domain, with the rest obtained from reference TRBV5-1 and TRBJ1-1, is as follows: KAGVTQTPRYLIKTRGQQVTLSCSPISGHRSVSWYQQTPGQGLQFLFEYFSETQRNKGNFPGRFSGRQFSNSRSEMNVSTLELGDSALYLCASSPTGKNTEAFFGQGTRLTVV.

The table lists this clonotype with many counts. The gene calls are TRBV7-2 and TRBJ2-5; 8 nucleotides match TRBD1. The CDR3 length is 21 residues. V gave up 5 bases and J gave up 9 bases; unmatched junction bases: 32. The germline CDR1 and CDR2 sequences are SGHTA and FQGNSA. DNA for the CDR3: TGTGCCAGCAGCGTCGATAAGGACAGGGCCCGAGTACTGGGGGCGAAGAGGGCCCAGTACTTC. Residues: CASSVDKDRARVLGAKRAQYF.

This clonotype has ten or more counts. This chain uses TRBV2 with TRBJ2-3, with no clear D. Germline CDR1 and CDR2: SNHLY and FYNNEI. There are 13 residues in the CDR3. Trimming stripped 3 bases from V and 3 bases from J, with 7 bases between. CDR3 DNA sequence: TGTGCCAGCAGTGACCCCCCGACAGATACGCAGTATTTT. It encodes CASSDPPTDTQYF.

This clonotype has just a few counts. The J gene is TRBJ1-5, the V gene TRBV10-2, with D maybe TRBD1 (5 bases). The CDR3 is 14 residues long. CDR1 WSHSY and CDR2 SAAADI come from the germline V gene. Trimming removed 10 bases at V and 6 bases at J, with 19 bases between. CDR3 region: CATKLGGERQPQHF. CDR3 in DNA: TGCGCCACCAAACTGGGGGGGGAGCGTCAGCCCCAGCATTTT.

This clonotype was seen ten or more times. The V and J genes are TRBV19 and TRBJ1-2; no clear D gene. CDR1 is LNHDA, CDR2 SQIVND, per germline (reference sequence). Trimming took 2 bases from V and 1 from J, leaving 8 bases between them. The CDR3 sequence is 14 residues long. The DNA of the CDR3 is TGTGCCAGTAGTATAAACGACCGTAACTATGGCTACACCTTC. Amino acid sequence: CASSINDRNYGYTF.

This clonotype is medium-sized in the sample. The chain has TRBV5-1 and TRBJ2-5; D not resolved. V was pared by 4 bases and J by 7 bases, with 14 bases between. The CDR3 length is 13 residues. Per the germline V gene, CDR1 is SGHRS and CDR2 is YFSETQ. CDR3 bases: TGCGCCAGCAGCCCCTCCCCGGAAGGGACCCAGTACTTC. It yields the protein CASSPSPEGTQYF.

This clonotype has a count of ten or more. The genes are TRBV6-5 and TRBJ2-3, with 7 bases identical to TRBD1. CDR3 length: 17 amino acids. From germline, CDR1 is MNHEY and CDR2 SVGAGI. The V gene end was trimmed by 0 bases and the J gene end by 4 bases; junction bases not matched to a gene: 10. The CDR3 spells CASSYSGSGGGSDTQYF. CDR3 nucleotide sequence: TGTGCCAGCAGTTACTCCGGGTCAGGGGGTGGTTCAGATACGCAGTATTTT.

This clonotype was seen repeatedly, ten times or more. The rearrangement uses TRBV28 and TRBJ2-5; 7 bases align to TRBD1. With 4 bases clipped from V and 5 bases from J, the junction kept 7 bases outside the gene matches. Germline CDR1 and CDR2: MDHEN and SYDVKM. CDR3 size: 14 residues. CDR3 loop: CASSWTGVPETQYF. In DNA form, the CDR3 reads TGTGCCAGCAGTTGGACAGGTGTCCCGGAGACCCAGTACTTC.

This clonotype is medium-sized (0.01 to 0.1%) within its sample. The V and J genes are TRBV29-1 and TRBJ2-3; D not certain. Between the trimmed V and J ends, which lost 3 bases and 6 bases, there was a span of 10 bases. Germline-derived CDR1 and CDR2 are SQVTM and ANQGSEA. The CDR3 runs to 12 residues. DNA of the CDR3: TGCAGCGTTGACGCCCTTTCGGATACGCAGTATTTT. Amino acids: CSVDALSDTQYF.

This clonotype has at least ten counts. CDR3 sequence: CASSYSSQGGRPGELFF. The CDR3 DNA is TGTGCCAGCAGTTACTCGAGTCAGGGGGGTCGTCCCGGGGAGCTGTTTTTT. The genes are TRBV6-6 and TRBJ2-2, with D perhaps TRBD1 (7 bases). The CDR3 spans 17 residues. Per the germline V gene, CDR1 is MNHNY and CDR2 is SVGAGI (reference sequence). The V end lost 0 bases, the J end lost 6 bases, and 17 bases lay between the germline ends.

This clonotype was observed at least ten times. The gene calls are TRBV11-2 and TRBJ1-1; unclear D gene. V was clipped by 1 base and J by 3 bases, with 9 bases between them. The CDR3 runs to 14 residues. Germline CDR1 reads SGHAT; CDR2 reads FQNNGV. Here the CDR3 reads CASSLVGGYTEAFF. CDR3 DNA: TGTGCCAGCAGCTTAGTGGGTGGTTACACTGAAGCTTTCTTT.